This entry lists 17 T cell receptor beta chains sequenced from one sample in a study of naive and memory T cell subsets. TCR cDNA received a 3' ligated oligonucleotide that carried a UMI. The SP2 primer and nested alpha and beta constant region primers amplified ligated cDNA in four rounds. TCRdb passed the 5' RACE reads through MiXCR, listing each CDR3 protein once. This sample has tens of thousands of distinct CDR3 sequences, with about 7% found just once. Source of these receptors: a male donor in good health.

This clonotype appeared a single time. No conserved phenylalanine or tryptophan is present at the end of the CDR3, so a read error is the likely explanation. V gene TRBV7-9 combines with J gene TRBJ2-5, with TRBD1 matching over 7 bases. With 0 bases clipped from V and 4 bases from J, the junction kept 5 bases outside the gene matches. The CDR3 totals 15 residues. The germline gives CDR1 SEHNR, CDR2 FQNEAQ (reference sequence). The CDR3 loop is CASSLATGQAETQYS. As DNA, the CDR3 is TGTGCCAGCAGCTTAGCCACCGGACAGGCAGAGACCCAGTACTCC.

The chain has TRBV7-9 and TRBJ1-2; perhaps TRBD1 as D (5 bases). Per germline, CDR1 SEHNR and CDR2 FQNEAQ (reference sequence). This CDR3 is 13 amino acids long. Trimming stripped 4 bases from V and 5 bases from J, with 11 bases between. This CDR3 is CASSWDGTYGYTF. Written as DNA, the CDR3 is TGTGCCAGCAGCTGGGACGGTACTTATGGCTACACCTTC.

This clonotype was detected ten times or more. The J gene is TRBJ2-1, the V gene TRBV28; D ambiguous. The CDR3 runs 15 residues. Germline values: CDR1 MDHEN, CDR2 SYDVKM. Trimming took off 3 bases at V and 2 bases at J, with 11 bases between the two ends. This CDR3 is CASSLSIVPYNEQFF. The CDR3 region has the DNA TGTGCCAGCAGTTTGTCGATAGTCCCCTACAATGAGCAGTTCTTC.

The V call is TRBV5-6, the J call TRBJ2-1; weak D call: TRBD1 (6 bases). V was shortened by 0 bases and J by 0 bases, with 10 bases between the two germline ends. This CDR3 spans 16 amino acids. Germline V lookup: CDR1 SGHDT, CDR2 YYEEEE. CDR3 sequence (DNA): TGTGCCAGCAGCTTGGGACAGGCTAGCTCCTACAATGAGCAGTTCTTC. Translated, it gives CASSLGQASSYNEQFF.

This chain joins TRBV12-5 and TRBJ2-5; D call uncertain. This CDR3 contains 13 residues. V lost 1 base, J lost 2 bases, and 5 bases lay in between. Looked up from germline, CDR1 is LGHNT and CDR2 is FRNRAP. The CDR3 reads CASGLDGQETQYF. The CDR3 nucleotides are TGTGCTAGTGGTTTGGACGGACAAGAGACCCAGTACTTC.

As concerns this clonotype: One end of the junction is discordant with germline, which a read error may explain. This chain uses TRBV25-1 with TRBJ2-6; 9 bases fit TRBD1. Germline V gene lookup returns CDR1 MGHDK and CDR2 SYGVNS. This CDR3 contains 16 residues. The CDR3 coding sequence is TGTTCCAGCAGTTACGGGACAGGGACCGGGGCCAACGTCCTGACTTTC. Its protein product is CSSSYGTGTGANVLTF.

This clonotype was counted at least ten times. This chain joins TRBV4-2 and TRBJ2-7, with D perhaps given as TRBD1 or TRBD2 (5 bases each). The V end lost 0 bases, the J end lost 7 bases, and 13 bases lay between the germline ends. The length of the CDR3 is 14 residues. Germline CDR1 and CDR2: LGHNA and YNFKEQ. CDR3 DNA: TGTGCCAGCAGCCAAGACCGGCTAGCAGGGGAGCAGTACTTC. Translation gives CASSQDRLAGEQYF.

This clonotype appeared many times. The rearrangement links TRBV10-2 to TRBJ2-7; TRBD2 agrees at 9 bases. CDR1 is WSHSY and CDR2 is SAAADI in the germline V gene. V was clipped by 8 bases and J by 1 base; unmatched bases: 6. The CDR3 is 14 residues long. This chain's CDR3 is CASQAGGSSYEQYF. CDR3 coding DNA: TGCGCCAGCCAAGCGGGGGGCTCTTCCTACGAGCAGTACTTC.

A few counts support this clonotype. The rearrangement joins TRBV2 to TRBJ2-4; D may be TRBD1 (5 bases). CDR1 and CDR2 from the germline V gene are SNHLY and FYNNEI. The V and J ends lost 6 bases and 8 bases respectively, with 23 bases between them. The CDR3 runs to 16 residues. Written as DNA, the CDR3 is TGTGCCAGCAGCGTCCTTCCTGCTGGGGCTGTGGACATTCAGTACTTC. Translating gives CASSVLPAGAVDIQYF.

There are many counts of this clonotype. V and J are TRBV9 and TRBJ2-7; TRBD2 matches 8 bases. From germline, CDR1 is SGDLS and CDR2 YYNGEE. V lost 4 bases and J lost 4; bases outside the gene matches: 7. There are 14 residues in the CDR3. CDR3 coding DNA: TGTGCCAGCAGCCCGGGGACTAGTGAGTACGAGCAGTACTTC. Translated: CASSPGTSEYEQYF. The variable domain in full, with the rest retrieved from reference TRBV9 and TRBJ2-7, is DSGVTQTPKHLITATGQRVTLRCSPRSGDLSVYWYQQSLDQGLQFLIQYYNGEERAKGNILERFSAQQFPDLHSELNLSSLELGDSALYFCASSPGTSEYEQYFGPGTRLTVT.

This clonotype was seen a few times. This chain links TRBV19 with TRBJ1-5; D is undetermined. V was cut by 2 bases and J by 3 bases, with 11 bases left in between. Germline V gene lookup returns CDR1 LNHDA and CDR2 SQIVND (reference sequence). CDR3 size: 15 residues. The CDR3 sequence is CASSISGNLNQPQHF. The CDR3 DNA follows: TGTGCCAGTAGTATATCAGGAAATCTCAATCAGCCCCAGCATTTT.

This clonotype was picked up many times. The CDR3 DNA follows: TGTGCCAGCAGAATCAGGGGAATCGAGAAGACCCAGTACTTC. It encodes CASRIRGIEKTQYF. The chain has TRBV7-8 and TRBJ2-5; a possible D gene is TRBD1 (6 bases). Germline CDR1 reads SGHVS; CDR2 reads FQNEAQ. Trimming stripped 6 bases from V and 6 bases from J, with 17 bases between. The CDR3 covers 14 residues.

This clonotype appeared many times. V and J are TRBV10-3 and TRBJ1-2, with a weak D call TRBD1 (5 bases). V was trimmed by 4 bases and J by 6 bases, leaving 6 bases between them. The CDR3 contains 11 residues. In germline, CDR1 is ENHRY, CDR2 SYGVKD. This CDR3 reads CAISGGDGYTF. CDR3 bases: TGTGCCATCAGTGGGGGGGATGGCTACACCTTC.

This sequence joins TRBV19 and TRBJ1-2; the D is unclear. V was shortened by 10 bases and J by 7 bases, with 13 bases between the two germline ends. The CDR3 consists of 11 residues. Germline V CDR1 and CDR2: LNHDA, SQIVND (reference sequence). The CDR3 DNA follows: TGTGCCACCCTCGGGCCGGGTGGCTACACCTTC. Its protein product is CATLGPGGYTF.

The table lists this clonotype with many counts. The chain carries TRBV3-1 and TRBJ2-7, with TRBD2 identical over 11 bases. CDR3 size: 17 residues. From germline, CDR1 is LGHDT and CDR2 YNNKEL (reference sequence). Trimming at V came to 1 base and at J to 2 bases, leaving 7 bases not matched to a gene. The CDR3 protein is CASSQGPIAGGAYEQYF. As DNA, the CDR3 is TGTGCCAGCAGCCAAGGGCCGATAGCGGGAGGGGCCTACGAGCAGTACTTC.

This clonotype was counted only a few times. V is TRBV29-1 and J is TRBJ2-1; TRBD2 is a possible D gene (6 bases). V lost 5 bases to trimming and J lost 6 bases, with 8 bases between them. Germline V gives CDR1 SQVTM, CDR2 ANQGSEA. The length of the CDR3 is 11 residues. The CDR3 coding sequence is TGCAGCGTTACGCGGGGCAATGAGCAGTTCTTC. Protein product: CSVTRGNEQFF.

The chain recombines TRBV6-5 with TRBJ1-5; TRBD1 agrees at 8 bases. The ends lost 6 bases at V and 9 bases at J; junction bases unmatched: 10. Germline CDR1 MNHEY, CDR2 SVGAGI. CDR3 length: 14 residues. This chain's CDR3 is CASSPRGPEGPQHF. In DNA form, the CDR3 reads TGTGCCAGCAGCCCCAGGGGGCCCGAGGGGCCCCAGCATTTT.